The rows below give T cell receptor beta chains drawn from one sample of a study of CD8+ T cells in alopecia areata. Profiling relied on immunoSEQ multiplex PCR, and the TCRdb table lists in-frame clones only, not all of them. Of 200,000 to 250,000 clones listed, roughly 56% are singletons. The sample here was CD4+ T cells sorted from blood, taken at week 4, from a patient treated with tofacitinib. Source of these receptors: a human donor with alopecia areata. CDR3s include the opening cysteine and the closing phenylalanine or tryptophan. The D gene is left open where the match is weak. A row's size may be missing; if present it is once, few, many or a size class.

abundance	d_gene	j_gene	v_gene	CDR3nt	CDR3aa
few	TRBD1	TRBJ1-2	TRBV4-3	TGCGCCAGCAGCCAAGGGAGGACAGGGGGCCCTAACTATGGCTACACCTTC	CASSQGRTGGPNYGYTF
once	NA	TRBJ1-2	TRBV5-1	TGCGCCAGCAGCTTGGACTTGCAAGGCTACACCTTC	CASSLDLQGYTF
NA	NA	TRBJ1-1	TRBV5-1	TGCGCCAGCAGCTTGCGAGCATTGAACACTGAAGCTTTCTTT	CASSLRALNTEAFF
NA	TRBD2	TRBJ2-5	TRBV30	TGTGCCTGGGGCCCGGGGGGAGGATCCATGACCCAGTACTTC	CAWGPGGGSMTQYF
NA	NA	TRBJ2-5	TRBV5-6	TGTGCCAGCAGCTTGGCGGGCCGGACTCTCGAGACCCAGTACTTC	CASSLAGRTLETQYF
NA	NA	TRBJ2-5	TRBV6-5	TGTGCCAGCAGTTACCGCGCGGGCGAGACCCAGTACTTC	CASSYRAGETQYF
NA	NA	TRBJ2-1	TRBV29-1	TGCAGCGTTCGCGCGACAGATTACAATGAGCAGTTCTTC	CSVRATDYNEQFF
NA	NA	TRBJ2-7	TRBV5-1	TGCGCCAGCAGCCAACAGAGCGAGCAGTACTTC	CASSQQSEQYF
few	TRBD1	TRBJ2-3	TRBV6-5	TGTGCCAGCCGGGACAGAGACACAGATACGCAGTATTTT	CASRDRDTDTQYF
NA	NA	TRBJ2-6	TRBV5-6	TGTGCCAGCAGCTTCTTATCCTCTGGGGCCAACGTCCTGACTTTC	CASSFLSSGANVLTF
once	TRBD1	TRBJ1-5	TRBV7-2	TGTGCCAGCAGCCCCGGGACAGGTGGAAGCAATCAGCCCCAGCATTTT	CASSPGTGGSNQPQHF
NA	NA	TRBJ1-1	TRBV7-6	TGTGCCAGCAGTCCCACGGGGCTAACGAACACTGAAGCTTTCTTT	CASSPTGLTNTEAFF
NA	NA	TRBJ1-6	TRBV7-2	TGTGCCAGCAGCTTAGAGGGTTGGCCCGACCCCCTCCACTTT	CASSLEGWPDPLHF
NA	NA	TRBJ1-1	TRBV11-2	TGTGCCAGCAGCCTGTACTCTGAAGCTTTCTTT	CASSLYSEAFF
NA	NA	TRBJ1-1	TRBV29-1	TGCAGCGTTCTAGGGAGGGCTGAAGCTTTCTTT	CSVLGRAEAFF
few	NA	TRBJ2-7	TRBV14	TGTGCCAGCAGCCAAGTACAGGGAATTTACGAGCAGTACTTC	CASSQVQGIYEQYF
few	NA	TRBJ2-5	TRBV10-3	TGTGCCATCAGTGGAGTGCAAGAGACCCAGTACTTC	CAISGVQETQYF
NA	NA	TRBJ1-4	TRBV30	TGTGCCTGGTCGACGACACCGGGTAATGAAAAACTGTTTTTT	CAWSTTPGNEKLFF
once	NA	TRBJ1-3	TRBV29-1	TGCAGCGTTTACGGCTCCTCTGGAAACACCATATATTTT	CSVYGSSGNTIYF
NA	TRBD1	TRBJ1-2	TRBV25-1	TGTGCCAGCAGTGAACGTAGGACAGGGCAAGGCTACACCTTC	CASSERRTGQGYTF
many	TRBD1	TRBJ2-2	TRBV11-1	TGTGCCAGCAGCTATCGTGGGGTCCCGGGACAGGGCTCCGGGGAGCTGTTTTTT	CASSYRGVPGQGSGELFF
NA	NA	TRBJ1-1	TRBV4-3	TGCGCCAGCAGCCAAGAAATAGACAGGTCCACTGAAGCTTTCTTT	CASSQEIDRSTEAFF
NA	NA	TRBJ2-3	TRBV7-2	TGTGCCAGCAGCTTATCGGCAGATACGCAGTATTTT	CASSLSADTQYF
NA	TRBD2	TRBJ2-3	TRBV10-3	TGTGCCATCAGCCGGACTAGCGGGTTCTCTAGCACAGATACGCAGTATTTT	CAISRTSGFSSTDTQYF
NA	NA	TRBJ1-1	TRBV10-3	TGTGCCATCAGTGGTGCTCCAGGGGCGACGATGAACACTGAAGCTTTCTTT	CAISGAPGATMNTEAFF
NA	NA	TRBJ2-1	TRBV30	TGTGCCTGGAGCGGGGACCCCAATGAGCAGTTCTTC	CAWSGDPNEQFF
many	TRBD1	TRBJ2-1	TRBV9	TGTGCCAGCAGCTCTACAGGGGGACTGGCGTACAATGAGCAGTTCTTC	CASSSTGGLAYNEQFF
NA	NA	TRBJ2-7	TRBV15	TGTGCCACCAGCAGACCCCGACAGGCGTCCGAGCAGTACTTC	CATSRPRQASEQYF
NA	TRBD1	TRBJ2-7	TRBV29-1	TGCAGCGTTAGACAGGGCTCCCACGAGCAGTACTTC	CSVRQGSHEQYF
few	NA	TRBJ2-7	TRBV29-1	TGCAGCGTTGAAGAGCAGCCTTCCTACGAGCAGTACTTC	CSVEEQPSYEQYF
NA	NA	TRBJ1-5	TRBV30	TGTGCCTGGAGTCGGCGAAGGGGGTACCAGCCCCAGCATTTT	CAWSRRRGYQPQHF
NA	NA	TRBJ2-7	TRBV7-2	TGTGCCAGCAGCTATTCTACGACAGTCATCTACGAGCAGTACTTC	CASSYSTTVIYEQYF
NA	NA	TRBJ1-2	TRBV27	TGTGCCAGCAGTTTATCGGGCGGACCCTATGGCTACACCTTC	CASSLSGGPYGYTF
few	NA	TRBJ2-6	TRBV11-1	TGTGCCAGCAGCCGGGGGCTCGGGGCCAACGTCCTGACTTTC	CASSRGLGANVLTF
few	NA	TRBJ2-1	TRBV11-2	TGTGCCAGCGTACCCAGCGGTTGGCAGGCCTACAATGAGCAGTTCTTC	CASVPSGWQAYNEQFF
few	TRBD2	TRBJ2-1	TRBV10-3	TGTGCCATCGCGCAGACCAGAACTAGCGGGGTCTCCTACAATGAGCAGTTCTTC	CAIAQTRTSGVSYNEQFF
NA	NA	TRBJ1-1	TRBV4-1	TGCGCCAGCAGCCAAGATCCTACCGCGGGGGGCGGTAGTACTGAAGCTTTCTTT	CASSQDPTAGGGSTEAFF
few	TRBD2	TRBJ2-1	TRBV11-3	TGTGCCAGCAGCTTGGGACTAGCGGGGACCAATGAGCAGTTCTTC	CASSLGLAGTNEQFF
NA	TRBD2	TRBJ2-1	TRBV29-1	TGCAGCGTTGCCACCTGGGGGGGTAGTGCCTACAATGAGCAGTTCTTC	CSVATWGGSAYNEQFF
NA	NA	TRBJ2-7	TRBV4-3	TGCGCCAGCAGCCAAGATCTGGGGCAGGGATCCTACGAGCAGTACTTC	CASSQDLGQGSYEQYF
NA	TRBD1	TRBJ1-2	TRBV7-2	TGTGCCAGCAGCACCAGGACAGGGAACTATGGCTACACCTTC	CASSTRTGNYGYTF
NA	TRBD2	TRBJ2-1	TRBV7-9	TGTGCCAGCAGCTTAGCCATAGCGGGGGCTGCGGGGCAGTTCTTC	CASSLAIAGAAGQFF
NA	NA	TRBJ2-2	TRBV5-1	TGCGCCAGCAGCTTGGCGTTTGAAGTCGGGGAGCTGTTTTTT	CASSLAFEVGELFF
few	TRBD2	TRBJ2-3	TRBV19	TGTGCCAGTAGGAGCCCGGGGGGGCCTAGCACAGATACGCAGTATTTT	CASRSPGGPSTDTQYF
few	NA	TRBJ1-4	TRBV7-9	TGTGCCAGCAGCTTGAGACAGAATGAAAAACTGTTTTTT	CASSLRQNEKLFF
NA	TRBD1	TRBJ2-3	TRBV12-5	TGTGCTAGTGGTTCCGGGACAGTCCTCACAGATACGCAGTATTTT	CASGSGTVLTDTQYF
few	TRBD1	TRBJ1-5	TRBV2	TGTGCCAGCAGGCCGGGACAGGCTAATCAGCCCCAGCATTTT	CASRPGQANQPQHF
NA	NA	TRBJ2-1	TRBV4-1	TGCGCCAGCAGCCAAGGGGTTTGGAATGAGCAGTTCTTC	CASSQGVWNEQFF
NA	NA	TRBJ1-1	TRBV29-1	TGCAGCGTTGGGGCCCTCCACGAAGCTTTCTTT	CSVGALHEAFF
NA	NA	TRBJ2-3	TRBV5-6	TGTGCCAGCAGCTTGTACACAGATACGCAGTATTTT	CASSLYTDTQYF
NA	NA	TRBJ2-5	TRBV18	TGTGCCAGCTCACCTGTCAGCCAAGAGACCCAGTACTTC	CASSPVSQETQYF
few	TRBD1	TRBJ1-4	TRBV11-2	TGTGCCAGCAGCTTGCAGGACAGGCTGGGTGAAAAACTGTTTTTT	CASSLQDRLGEKLFF
NA	NA	TRBJ2-7	TRBV30	TGTGCCTGGGCGATTGGACAATCCTACGAGCAGTACTTC	CAWAIGQSYEQYF